These 23 T cell receptor beta chains came from one sample sequenced in a study of neurological immune-mediated disorders (dated by TCRdb to between 2018 and 2021). The library was prepared using 5' RACE. The run used an Illumina HiSeq 2500. The public reads were quality trimmed at Q25 with fastp and then assembled into clones with MiXCR by TCRdb, keeping productive beta chains. Merged by CDR3 protein, the rows form single entries marked with the most common genes and DNA. The sample table shows some 78,000 distinct CDR3 sequences, and approximately 5% are seen once. 2% to 2.5% of the sample rests with the top ten. The sample was PBMCs. These receptors were obtained from a young woman with multiple sclerosis.

In this sample, this clonotype turned up many times. The J gene is TRBJ2-5, the V gene TRBV20-1; tentative D call: TRBD2 (7 bases). There are 16 residues in the CDR3. Germline V lookup: CDR1 DFQATT, CDR2 SNEGSKA (reference sequence). The germline V and J ends were trimmed by 0 bases and 2 bases, with 16 bases remaining between them. CDR3 residues: CSARDRQRGAQETQYF. The DNA of the CDR3 is TGCAGTGCTAGAGATCGACAACGGGGGGCTCAAGAGACCCAGTACTTC.

This chain links TRBV6-5 with TRBJ1-2; 7 bases are a match to TRBD1. V was clipped by 0 bases and J by 8 bases; unmatched bases: 6. The V gene's germline CDR1 is MNHEY and CDR2 SVGAGI. This CDR3 is built from 14 residues. In DNA, the CDR3 is TGTGCCAGCAGTTACTCAGGACAGGAGCGGGGCTACACCTTC. This sequence encodes CASSYSGQERGYTF.

In nucleotides, the CDR3 is TGCAGTGCTAGAGATAGCCATGAGGGAGCAGATACGCAGTATTTT. Translating it yields CSARDSHEGADTQYF. The chain joins TRBV20-1 to TRBJ2-3; a possible D gene is TRBD2 (5 bases). With 0 bases removed from V and 4 bases from J, the gap between germline ends came to 14 bases. Per germline, CDR1 DFQATT and CDR2 SNEGSKA (reference sequence). The CDR3 length is 15 residues.

This clonotype was picked up many times. This chain links TRBV3-1 with TRBJ2-1; 9 bases are a match to TRBD2. CDR1 is LGHDT and CDR2 is YNNKEL in the germline V gene (reference sequence). Germline trimming cut 4 bases from V and 6 bases from J; bases unmatched to any gene: 10. The CDR3 spans 16 residues. The CDR3 coding sequence is TGTGCCAGCAGCCGCCCTTTAGCGGGAGCTGGCAATGAGCAGTTCTTC. Its protein product is CASSRPLAGAGNEQFF.

At least ten counts were recorded for this clonotype. The gene calls are TRBV12-3 or TRBV12-4 and TRBJ1-1; 10 bases match TRBD1. This CDR3 comprises 18 residues. Unmatched junction bases numbered 16, after V lost 5 bases and J lost 4 bases. For the CDR3, the DNA is TGTGCCAGCAGTCGACTTGACAGGGGGCGATTTGGTCGCACTGAAGCTTTCTTT. Its translation: CASSRLDRGRFGRTEAFF.

This clonotype was detected ten times or more. This rearrangement joins TRBV20-1 to TRBJ2-5, with D possibly TRBD1 on 7 matching bases. Germline V lookup: CDR1 DFQATT, CDR2 SNEGSKA (reference sequence). The CDR3 is 16 amino acids. V was shortened by 6 bases and J by 8 bases, with 28 bases between the two germline ends. CDR3: CSALRRAGGFFETQYF. DNA for the CDR3: TGCAGTGCCCTCCGGAGGGCAGGGGGTTTTTTTGAAACCCAGTACTTC.

J is TRBJ2-1 and V is TRBV5-1; possible D gene TRBD1, 5 bases. CDR1 is SGHRS and CDR2 is YFSETQ in the germline V gene. With 2 bases removed from V and 10 bases from J, the gap between germline ends came to 13 bases. This CDR3 has 13 residues. CDR3 in amino acids: CASSFPGSREQFF. CDR3 bases: TGCGCCAGCAGCTTTCCAGGGTCCAGAGAGCAGTTCTTC.

This clonotype appeared many times. J is TRBJ1-2 and V is TRBV5-6; D might be TRBD1 (5 bases). The V end was cut by 4 bases, the J end by 8 bases, with 18 bases between. Germline V lookup: CDR1 SGHDT, CDR2 YYEEEE. CDR3 size: 14 residues. The CDR3 sequence is CASSLGQGLMGYTF. Written as DNA, the CDR3 is TGTGCCAGCAGCCTCGGCCAGGGACTTATGGGCTACACCTTC.

As to this clonotype: Just one base apart from a much larger clone, this may be a read error. The rearrangement uses TRBV5-1 and TRBJ1-1, with D perhaps TRBD1 (5 bases). The CDR3 contains 14 residues. Germline V lookup: CDR1 SGHRS, CDR2 YFSETQ. The V and J ends lost 6 bases and 4 bases respectively, with 16 bases between them. Here the CDR3 reads CASKGERSGTEAFF. CDR3 DNA sequence: TGCGCCAGCAAAGGGGAGAGGTCAGGCACTGAAGCTTTCTTT.

This clonotype was seen at least ten times. The chain employs TRBV5-5 and TRBJ2-7; 7 nucleotides align to TRBD1. Germline loops: CDR1 SGHKS, CDR2 YYEKEE (reference sequence). V lost 4 bases to trimming and J lost 0 bases; unmatched junction nucleotides: 7. The CDR3 runs to 15 residues. The CDR3 reads CASSLIRDSSYEQYF. DNA for the CDR3: TGTGCCAGCAGCCTCATCCGGGACAGCTCCTACGAGCAGTACTTC.

This clonotype was observed many times. The J gene is TRBJ1-3, the V gene TRBV5-1; unclear D gene. Germline CDR1 reads SGHRS; CDR2 reads YFSETQ. The length of the CDR3 is 15 residues. V was cut by 0 bases and J by 0 bases, with 7 bases left in between. CDR3 sequence reads: CASSLVFGSGNTIYF. The CDR3 region has the DNA TGCGCCAGCAGCTTGGTTTTCGGCTCTGGAAACACCATATATTTT.

The V gene is TRBV20-1, the J gene TRBJ2-2; unclear D gene. Deletions cut 0 bases from V and 0 bases from J, with 8 bases between. The V gene's germline CDR1 is DFQATT and CDR2 SNEGSKA (reference sequence). This CDR3 is built from 15 residues. The CDR3 region is CSARDFGSNTGELFF. The CDR3, as DNA: TGCAGTGCTAGAGATTTCGGGTCGAACACCGGGGAGCTGTTTTTT.

This clonotype was counted at least ten times. This sequence joins TRBV20-1 and TRBJ1-3, with a tentative D call TRBD1 (6 bases). Germline values: CDR1 DFQATT, CDR2 SNEGSKA (reference sequence). The ends were cut back, 6 bases at V and 2 bases at J, with 17 bases in the middle. This CDR3 contains 15 residues. The CDR3 loop is CSALPSTGTGNTIYF. The CDR3 nucleotides read TGCAGTGCCCTCCCTTCGACAGGCACTGGAAACACCATATATTTT.

The V call is TRBV7-9, the J call TRBJ2-1; tentatively, D is TRBD1 or TRBD2 (5 bases each). V lost 0 bases and J lost 3, with 24 bases in between. Per the germline V gene, CDR1 is SEHNR and CDR2 is FQNEAQ (reference sequence). This CDR3 is built from 20 residues. This CDR3 is CASSLARGAGAVRGYNEQFF. The CDR3 DNA is TGTGCCAGCAGCTTAGCAAGGGGAGCAGGAGCGGTGAGGGGCTACAATGAGCAGTTCTTC.

This clonotype has at least ten counts. This chain joins TRBV10-3 and TRBJ2-1; D is perhaps TRBD2 (5 bases). V was cut by 0 bases and J by 7 bases, with 10 bases left in between. The CDR3 totals 14 residues. Germline CDR1 is ENHRY and CDR2 is SYGVKD. CDR3 sequence reads: CAISESGVKNEQFF. The CDR3 DNA reads TGTGCCATCAGTGAGTCCGGGGTTAAGAATGAGCAGTTCTTC.

This clonotype occurred a few times. This chain links TRBV28 with TRBJ1-1; D is uncertain. The ends were cut back, 3 bases at V and 1 base at J, with 6 bases in the middle. Germline assignment: CDR1 MDHEN and CDR2 SYDVKM. CDR3 length equals 13 residues. CDR3 amino acids: CASSLVGNTEAFF. The CDR3 region has the DNA TGTGCCAGCAGTTTGGTAGGGAACACTGAAGCTTTCTTT.

This clonotype was picked up many times. The chain carries TRBV10-2 and TRBJ2-2; 7 bases align to TRBD1. This CDR3 is built from 12 residues. J lost 3 bases, V lost 9 bases, and 1 base had no gene match. Germline CDR1 reads WSHSY; CDR2 reads SAAADI. The chain's CDR3 is CASTGDTGELFF. CDR3 nucleotide sequence: TGCGCCAGTACAGGGGACACCGGGGAGCTGTTTTTT.

The table lists this clonotype with a few counts. The CDR3 is CSASRYRGYEETQYF. The CDR3 region has the DNA TGCAGTGCTAGTCGATACAGGGGGTACGAAGAGACCCAGTACTTC. The chain couples TRBV20-1 to TRBJ2-5; 8 nucleotides match TRBD1. The CDR3 is 15 residues long. CDR1 and CDR2 (germline): DFQATT, SNEGSKA (reference sequence). V dropped 3 bases and J dropped 3; count of bases not matched to a gene: 9.

In its sample, this clonotype was seen a few times. The chain is built from TRBV28 and TRBJ1-1, with D hard to call. V dropped 6 bases and J dropped 5 bases, with 16 bases sitting between them. CDR3 length: 14 residues. From germline, CDR1 is MDHEN and CDR2 SYDVKM. Here the CDR3 DNA reads TGTGCCAGCAGCCCTACGGCCCCAGTAACTGAAGCTTTCTTT. This sequence encodes CASSPTAPVTEAFF. Looking up the rest from reference TRBV28 and TRBJ1-1 gives the full variable domain: DVKVTQSSRYLVKRTGEKVFLECVQDMDHENMFWYRQDPGLGLRLIYFSYDVKMKEKGDIPEGYSVSREKKERFSLILESASTNQTSMYLCASSPTAPVTEAFFGQGTRLTVV.

This clonotype was found many times. The chain employs TRBV20-1 and TRBJ2-5; a possible D gene is TRBD2 (6 bases). There are 14 residues in the CDR3. Per germline, CDR1 DFQATT and CDR2 SNEGSKA (reference sequence). Trimming cost V 0 bases and J 1 base, with 9 bases left between them. The CDR3 coding sequence is TGCAGTGCTAGAGACGGGACTCCCCAAGAGACCCAGTACTTC. This gives the protein CSARDGTPQETQYF.

This clonotype was picked up many times. The CDR3 here is CASSSTDRGGYGYTF. The CDR3, as DNA: TGTGCCAGCAGCTCGACGGACAGGGGAGGTTATGGCTACACCTTC. The chain couples TRBV5-6 to TRBJ1-2; 9 bases are shared with TRBD1. V shed 3 bases and J 5 bases; nucleotides not matched to a gene: 8. This CDR3 has 15 amino acids. Germline V gene lookup returns CDR1 SGHDT and CDR2 YYEEEE.

The V call is TRBV5-1, the J call TRBJ1-1; D not certain. Germline CDR1 reads SGHRS; CDR2 reads YFSETQ. The CDR3 has 12 residues. The V gene lost 6 bases and the J gene lost 3 bases, with 9 bases spanning the gap. CDR3: CASTSGDTEAFF. The CDR3 DNA sequence: TGCGCCAGCACATCTGGGGACACTGAAGCTTTCTTT. Variable domain in full (rest from reference TRBV5-1 and TRBJ1-1): KAGVTQTPRYLIKTRGQQVTLSCSPISGHRSVSWYQQTPGQGLQFLFEYFSETQRNKGNFPGRFSGRQFSNSRSEMNVSTLELGDSALYLCASTSGDTEAFFGQGTRLTVV.

The table lists this clonotype with many counts. V usage is TRBV12-3 or TRBV12-4 and J usage is TRBJ1-5; D not certain. Trimming cost V 3 bases and J 5 bases, with 11 bases left between them. The CDR3 length is 14 residues. The CDR3 region is CASSFGRRDQPQHF. Here the CDR3 DNA reads TGTGCCAGCAGTTTCGGGCGGAGGGATCAGCCCCAGCATTTT.